This T cell receptor (beta chain) is drawn from a study of early stage breast cancer tumors. The study's findings and limits: Commonly generated sequences made up most enriched TCRB sequences shared between patients.

Comment on this clone: The antigen is unknown.

Blood replicates held 0.5 ug DNA, tumor or normal breast about 1.5 ug, two each. Profiling relied on immunoSEQ multiplex PCR, and the TCRdb table lists in-frame clones only, not all of them. The table lists about 48,000 clones, 75% to 85% of them singletons. Sample: blood. The TCR comes from a person aged 45 to 59 with breast cancer.

This chain's CDR3 is CASSYSGNSNQPQHF. DNA of the CDR3: TGTGCCAGCAGTTACTCAGGGAATAGCAATCAGCCCCAGCATTTT. V is TRBV6-6 and J is TRBJ1-5; D unresolved. Per the germline V gene, CDR1 is MNHNY and CDR2 is SVGAGI (reference sequence). Trimming pared 0 bases from V and 0 bases from J, leaving 6 bases between. The CDR3 consists of 15 residues.